One and the same sample provided the 29 T cell receptor beta chains below, sequenced in a study of shared clonotypes between healthy human individuals. The assay was immunoSEQ multiplex PCR, and TCRdb's table has in-frame clones only and misses some. The repertoire consists of approximately 2,300,000 clones, with approximately 90% occurring once and the leading ten covering approximately 0.4%. Sequences were obtained from naive CD4+ T cells from PBMCs. Subset described: CD45RA+ positively selected. These receptors were obtained from a man aged 18 to 30 in good health. Some clones in this sample may be carry-over from other donors' samples.

The chain is built from TRBV4-3 and TRBJ1-1; 8 bases fit TRBD1. Germline V gene data show CDR1 as LGHNA and CDR2 as YSLEER. V lost 5 bases to trimming and J lost 4 bases; unmatched junction nucleotides: 6. CDR3 size: 14 residues. DNA for the CDR3: TGCGCCAGCAGCGTGCGACAGGGGCTCACTGAAGCTTTCTTT. Amino acid sequence: CASSVRQGLTEAFF.

Comment on this clone: Other DNA variants within this sample encode the same CDR3. The chain joins TRBV7-2 to TRBJ1-1; D gene unclear. The CDR3 length is 13 residues. Germline CDR1 SGHTA, CDR2 FQGNSA. Trimming cost V 3 bases and J 0 bases, with 5 bases left between them. CDR3 DNA sequence: TGTGCCAGCAGCTTCAGCATGAACACTGAAGCTTTCTTT. As protein: CASSFSMNTEAFF. Together with reference TRBV7-2 and TRBJ1-1, the CDR3 gives the full variable domain: GAGVSQSPSNKVTEKGKDVELRCDPISGHTALYWYRQSLGQGLEFLIYFQGNSAPDKSGLPSDRFSAERTGGSVSTLTIQRTQQEDSAVYLCASSFSMNTEAFFGQGTRLTVV.

The V call is TRBV7-9, the J call TRBJ2-3; tentatively, D is TRBD1 (5 bases). From germline, CDR1 is SEHNR and CDR2 FQNEAQ (reference sequence). This CDR3 spans 16 amino acids. The germline V and J ends were trimmed by 5 bases and 0 bases, with 15 bases remaining between them. Here the CDR3 DNA reads TGTGCCAGCAGCCCGAGGCGACAGCCTAGCACAGATACGCAGTATTTT. Its translation is CASSPRRQPSTDTQYF. Filled out from reference TRBV7-9 and TRBJ2-3, the complete variable domain reads DTGVSQNPRHKITKRGQNVTFRCDPISEHNRLYWYRQTLGQGPEFLTYFQNEAQLEKSRLLSDRFSAERPKGSFSTLEIQRTEQGDSAMYLCASSPRRQPSTDTQYFGPGTRLTVL.

The chain uses TRBV15 and TRBJ2-3; tentative D call: TRBD2 (5 bases). The CDR3 is 18 residues long. V was cut by 0 bases and J by 2 bases, with 18 bases left in between. Germline CDR1 is LNHNV and CDR2 is YYDKDF (reference sequence). For the CDR3, the DNA is TGTGCCACCAGCAGAGAGCAAAGACCCTCGGGATTCACAGATACGCAGTATTTT. Amino acid sequence: CATSREQRPSGFTDTQYF.

On this clone: Other DNA sequences in this sample translate to the same CDR3. J is TRBJ1-3 and V is TRBV30; D unclear. This CDR3 contains 14 residues. Germline CDR1 and CDR2: GTSNPN and SVGIG (reference sequence). Trimming stripped 2 bases from V and 0 bases from J, with 8 bases between. CDR3 amino acids: CAWSQGFSGNTIYF. CDR3 sequence (DNA): TGTGCCTGGAGTCAAGGTTTCTCTGGAAACACCATATATTTT.

The chain joins TRBV19 to TRBJ1-1; D perhaps matches TRBD1 (5 bases). CDR1 and CDR2 from the germline V gene are LNHDA and SQIVND (reference sequence). The CDR3 extends over 16 amino acids. V lost 5 bases, J lost 3 bases, and 19 bases lay in between. As DNA, the CDR3 is TGTGCCAGTAGTGCCGGGGCCAATGGAGGCGACACTGAAGCTTTCTTT. This encodes CASSAGANGGDTEAFF. Supplemented by reference TRBV19 and TRBJ1-1, the full variable domain reads DGGITQSPKYLFRKEGQNVTLSCEQNLNHDAMYWYRQDPGQGLRLIYYSQIVNDFQKGDIAEGYSVSREKKESFPLTVTSAQKNPTAFYLCASSAGANGGDTEAFFGQGTRLTVV.

J is TRBJ1-5 and V is TRBV7-3; D is undetermined. The CDR3 is 11 residues long. V was clipped by 3 bases and J by 6 bases, with 3 bases between them. Germline CDR1 is SGHTA and CDR2 is FQGTGA. Here the CDR3 reads CASSLGQPQHF. CDR3 DNA sequence: TGTGCCAGCAGCTTGGGTCAGCCCCAGCATTTT. The whole variable domain, remainder taken from reference TRBV7-3 and TRBJ1-5, is GAGVSQTPSNKVTEKGKYVELRCDPISGHTALYWYRQSLGQGPEFLIYFQGTGAADDSGLPNDRFFAVRPEGSVSTLKIQRTERGDSAVYLCASSLGQPQHFGDGTRLSIL.

The chain is built from TRBV7-4 and TRBJ1-5; 9 positions match TRBD1. The CDR3 consists of 13 residues. After removal of 10 bases from V and 6 bases from J, the junction contained 7 bases not matched to a gene. Germline CDR1 and CDR2: SGHVT and SQSDAQ. Here the CDR3 DNA reads TGTGCCATCGTGGGACAGGGCACTCAGCCCCAGCATTTT. Translation gives CAIVGQGTQPQHF.

This chain joins TRBV7-8 and TRBJ2-7, with 11 bases aligning to TRBD2. The CDR3 sequence is 18 residues long. Germline trimming cut 5 bases from V and 0 bases from J; bases unmatched to any gene: 12. Germline CDR1 reads SGHVS; CDR2 reads FQNEAQ. The CDR3 sequence: CASSQGGLADHISYEQYF. The CDR3 bases are TGTGCCAGCAGCCAAGGGGGACTAGCGGACCACATCTCCTACGAGCAGTACTTC.

This clone was observed a handful of times. The J gene is TRBJ1-5, the V gene TRBV27; D is perhaps TRBD1 (5 bases). V gave up 5 bases and J gave up 11 bases, with 19 bases separating them. CDR3 length equals 14 residues. Germline V gene sequence: CDR1 MNHEY, CDR2 SMNVEV (reference sequence). CDR3 sequence (DNA): TGTGCCAGCAGTACCTCGACGGGGGGGTCAGCCCAGCATTTT. Its protein product is CASSTSTGGSAQHF.

Concerning this clone itself: Other DNA variants within this sample encode the same CDR3. The chain couples TRBV25-1 to TRBJ1-1; D not certain. Germline V lookup: CDR1 MGHDK, CDR2 SYGVNS. Trimming cost V 3 bases and J 1 base, with 6 bases left between them. This CDR3 spans 13 amino acids. The CDR3 DNA reads TGTGCCAGCAGTGACCGAGGGAACACTGAAGCTTTCTTT. It codes for CASSDRGNTEAFF.

The rearrangement joins TRBV11-2 to TRBJ1-3; TRBD1 aligns across 7 bases. Losses at the gene ends were 3 bases for V and 4 bases for J; bases not matched to a gene: 6. The germline V gene encodes CDR1 SGHAT and CDR2 FQNNGV. The CDR3 totals 15 residues. The CDR3 reads CASSFDRATGNTIYF. The CDR3 DNA is TGTGCCAGCAGCTTCGACAGGGCTACCGGAAACACCATATATTTT.

The chain couples TRBV19 to TRBJ1-2; 11 nucleotides match TRBD1. Germline V lookup: CDR1 LNHDA, CDR2 SQIVND (reference sequence). The CDR3 runs 16 residues. Trimming removed 6 bases from V and 4 bases from J; junction bases left unmatched: 10. CDR3 protein: CASRLGTGGYGYGYTF. The CDR3 nucleotides read TGTGCCAGTAGACTGGGGACAGGGGGGTACGGCTATGGCTACACCTTC. Full variable domain (missing parts from reference TRBV19 and TRBJ1-2): DGGITQSPKYLFRKEGQNVTLSCEQNLNHDAMYWYRQDPGQGLRLIYYSQIVNDFQKGDIAEGYSVSREKKESFPLTVTSAQKNPTAFYLCASRLGTGGYGYGYTFGSGTRLTVV.

The chain combines TRBV11-3 with TRBJ1-3, with D unclear. Germline CDR1 SGHNT, CDR2 YENEEA. CDR3 length: 13 amino acids. The V and J ends lost 1 base and 2 bases respectively, with 3 bases between them. The CDR3 reads CASSLGAGNTIYF. CDR3 coding DNA: TGTGCCAGCAGCTTAGGCGCTGGAAACACCATATATTTT.

The gene calls are TRBV7-3 and TRBJ2-3; D is tentatively TRBD1 or TRBD2 (5 bases each). Germline V gene sequence: CDR1 SGHTA, CDR2 FQGTGA. The V end lost 5 bases, the J end lost 8 bases, and 8 bases lay between the germline ends. There are 11 residues in the CDR3. The CDR3 is CASSPGGTQYF. The CDR3 DNA is TGTGCCAGCAGCCCTGGGGGTACGCAGTATTTT.

This chain joins TRBV4-1 and TRBJ1-3; TRBD1 might be the D (6 bases). Per the germline V gene, CDR1 is MGHRA and CDR2 is YSYEKL. This CDR3 has 16 amino acids. The V end lost 1 base, the J end lost 4 bases, and 14 bases lay between the germline ends. CDR3 bases: TGCGCCAGCAGCCAAGGCGGGGGCAGGGGAGGAAACACCATATATTTT. It yields the protein CASSQGGGRGGNTIYF.

The genes are TRBV28 and TRBJ2-1; TRBD2 aligns across 11 bases. This CDR3 contains 16 residues. J lost 2 bases, V lost 5 bases, and 5 bases had no gene match. The germline V gene has CDR1 MDHEN and CDR2 SYDVKM. The CDR3 sequence is CASSTPGLAAYNEQFF. CDR3 in DNA: TGTGCCAGCAGTACTCCGGGACTAGCGGCCTACAATGAGCAGTTCTTC.

About this clone itself: One junction end does not reproduce the germline sequence, and a read error may be involved. Other DNA sequences in the same sample also yield this CDR3. J is TRBJ2-7 and V is TRBV13; 10 bases agree with TRBD1. Germline CDR1 and CDR2: PRHDT and FYEKMQ (reference sequence). The CDR3 runs 15 residues. The CDR3 bases are TGCGCCAGCAGCTTCGCGACAGGGGGCGGGTACGAGCAGTACTTC. Translated, it gives CASSFATGGGYEQYF.

The chain carries TRBV14 and TRBJ1-3; D remains ambiguous. CDR3 length equals 13 residues. V was shortened by 10 bases and J by 0 bases, with 10 bases between the two germline ends. The V gene's germline CDR1 is SGHDN and CDR2 FVKESK. The CDR3 coding sequence is TGTGCCACCCAATTGAACTCTGGAAACACCATATATTTT. Translating it yields CATQLNSGNTIYF.

This clone has a handful of counts. The chain couples TRBV19 to TRBJ1-5; D is perhaps TRBD1 (5 bases). Germline assignment: CDR1 LNHDA and CDR2 SQIVND (reference sequence). Trimming stripped 6 bases from V and 4 bases from J, with 13 bases between. CDR3 length equals 14 residues. CDR3 sequence (DNA): TGTGCCAGTAGAACCCGGGACTCGAATCAGCCCCAGCATTTT. This encodes CASRTRDSNQPQHF.

The rearrangement joins TRBV28 to TRBJ2-7; TRBD1 aligns across 7 bases. CDR3 length equals 19 residues. J was trimmed by 1 base and V by 5 bases; bases with no gene match: 20. The germline gives CDR1 MDHEN, CDR2 SYDVKM. The CDR3 spells CASSRSGQTATLPSYEQYF. In DNA form, the CDR3 reads TGTGCCAGCAGTCGGTCGGGACAGACAGCCACCCTACCTTCCTACGAGCAGTACTTC.

A few counts support this clone. The same CDR3 also results from other DNA sequences found in this sample. The chain joins TRBV5-1 to TRBJ1-4; 11 bases fit TRBD1. This CDR3 contains 14 residues. Germline lookup yields CDR1 SGHRS and CDR2 YFSETQ. With V trimmed by 3 bases and J by 7 bases, 2 bases remained unmatched. The CDR3 reads CASSYGTGGEKLFF. CDR3 nucleotides: TGCGCCAGCAGCTATGGGACAGGGGGTGAAAAACTGTTTTTT.

This chain links TRBV18 with TRBJ2-7, with D perhaps matching TRBD1 (5 bases). This CDR3 is 14 amino acids long. Germline V gives CDR1 KGHSH, CDR2 LQKENI. V lost 2 bases, J lost 9 bases, and 17 bases lay in between. The CDR3 protein is CASSPDSKTPAQYF. CDR3 bases: TGTGCCAGCTCACCAGACAGTAAAACCCCCGCGCAGTACTTC.

This clone was counted once. The V and J genes are TRBV5-6 and TRBJ2-2; D tentatively reads TRBD1 or TRBD2 (5 bases each). In germline, CDR1 is SGHDT, CDR2 YYEEEE. This CDR3 is 14 amino acids long. Between the trimmed V and J ends, which lost 5 bases and 5 bases, there was a span of 13 bases. CDR3 region: CASSRDQRTGELFF. As DNA, the CDR3 is TGTGCCAGCAGTCGGGACCAGCGAACCGGGGAGCTGTTTTTT.

CDR3: CASSSGAADYGYTF. The CDR3, as DNA: TGTGCCAGCAGTTCAGGGGCGGCGGACTATGGCTACACCTTC. J is TRBJ1-2 and V is TRBV28, with D maybe TRBD1 (6 bases). The CDR3 runs 14 residues. Trimming took off 4 bases at V and 3 bases at J, with 12 bases between the two ends. Germline assignment: CDR1 MDHEN and CDR2 SYDVKM.

As regards this clone: At the DNA level, this CDR3 is encoded by other sequences in the same sample as well. The chain is built from TRBV5-1 and TRBJ2-2; 7 bases line up with TRBD2. This CDR3 region has 16 residues. V lost 0 bases to trimming and J lost 1 base; unmatched junction nucleotides: 3. Germline CDR1 SGHRS, CDR2 YFSETQ. CDR3 nucleotides: TGCGCCAGCAGCTTGGGGGCTAGCGGGAACACCGGGGAGCTGTTTTTT. Translation: CASSLGASGNTGELFF.

The V and J genes are TRBV6-6 and TRBJ2-2; 7 nucleotides agree with TRBD1. V gave up 6 bases and J gave up 2 bases; unmatched junction bases: 9. Germline V gene data show CDR1 as MNHNY and CDR2 as SVGAGI (reference sequence). The CDR3 contains 16 residues. CDR3: CASSPWGQKNTGELFF. CDR3 bases: TGTGCCAGCAGCCCCTGGGGACAGAAAAACACCGGGGAGCTGTTTTTT.

The rearrangement links TRBV11-2 to TRBJ2-5, with 8 bases that match TRBD1. TRBJ2-7 matches the DNA end more closely, so the J call is doubtful. Germline CDR1 and CDR2: SGHAT and FQNNGV. This CDR3 has 13 residues. CDR3 amino acids: CASSPDRGYEQYF. In nucleotides, the CDR3 is TGTGCCAGCAGCCCCGACAGGGGCTACGAGCAGTACTTC.

V is TRBV29-1 and J is TRBJ2-7, with a weak D call TRBD2 (6 bases). The germline V gene encodes CDR1 SQVTM and CDR2 ANQGSEA. V was clipped by 7 bases and J by 2 bases, with 15 bases between them. The CDR3 contains 13 residues. The CDR3 DNA reads TGCAGCGCCGCCGCCCGGGGGACCTACGAGCAGTACTTC. Its protein product is CSAAARGTYEQYF.